This T cell receptor beta chain derives from a study of blood T cell repertoires in COVID-19. For the study at large: Samples taken during acute and convalescent COVID-19 were collected in the United States, Italy and Spain.

The repertoire was sequenced with immunoSEQ multiplex PCR; TCRdb's copy has only in-frame clones and lacks some. The sample lists about 160,000 clones; more than 80% were seen once. Looked up from germline, CDR1 is SGHVS and CDR2 is FQNEAQ. The CDR3 length is 16 residues. V was pared by 5 bases and J by 0 bases, with 4 bases of the junction left unmatched. Sample: peripheral blood. The chain combines TRBV7-8 with TRBJ1-3; 10 positions agree with TRBD1. This TCR came from a man in his sixties with acute or convalescent COVID-19. The CDR3: CASSRDRGISGNTIYF. The CDR3 DNA sequence: TGTGCCAGCAGCCGGGACAGGGGAATCTCTGGAAACACCATATATTTT.